The T cell receptor (beta chain) under discussion was sequenced for a study of T cell clonality in common variable immunodeficiency. Study findings and constraints: Fewer deletions and N-nucleotide insertions were reportedly seen in common variable immunodeficiency TCR beta sequences. The cause of increased CVID clonality remains unclear without subpopulation sequencing.

Sequencing used immunoSEQ multiplex PCR; TCRdb keeps in-frame clones, though not all of them. The sample includes roughly 34,000 clones, none of them occurring once. Replacement immunoglobulin had been given to every CVID subject for at least one year. Germline V gene lookup returns CDR1 SGHRS and CDR2 YFSETQ. Trimming stripped 0 bases from V and 4 bases from J, with 16 bases between. CDR3 length equals 16 residues. This clone was seen many times. What it binds is unknown. The read ends 3 residues before the CDR3 terminus; that terminus is restored from the germline J gene. The sample was peripheral blood mononuclear cells. This TCR was recovered from a human donor with common variable immunodeficiency. This sequence joins TRBV5-1 and TRBJ1-1; D is possibly TRBD1 (6 bases). The CDR3 spells CASSLDGRGPFTEAFF. Incomplete CDR3 DNA: TGCGCCAGCAGCTTGGATGGCAGGGGCCCGTTCACTGAA.